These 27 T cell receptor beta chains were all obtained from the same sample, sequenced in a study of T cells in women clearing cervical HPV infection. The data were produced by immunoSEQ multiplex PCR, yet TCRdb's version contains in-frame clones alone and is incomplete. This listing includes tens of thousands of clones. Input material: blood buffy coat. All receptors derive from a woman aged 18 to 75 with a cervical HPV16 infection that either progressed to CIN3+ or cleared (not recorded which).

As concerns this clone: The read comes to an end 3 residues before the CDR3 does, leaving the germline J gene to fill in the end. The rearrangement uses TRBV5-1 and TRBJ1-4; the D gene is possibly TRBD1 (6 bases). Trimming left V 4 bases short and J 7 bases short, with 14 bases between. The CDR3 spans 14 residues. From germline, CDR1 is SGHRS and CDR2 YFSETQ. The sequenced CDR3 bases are TGCGCCAGCAGCACAACAGGGACGGGTGAAAAA. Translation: CASSTTGTGEK. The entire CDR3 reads CASSTTGTGEKLFF.

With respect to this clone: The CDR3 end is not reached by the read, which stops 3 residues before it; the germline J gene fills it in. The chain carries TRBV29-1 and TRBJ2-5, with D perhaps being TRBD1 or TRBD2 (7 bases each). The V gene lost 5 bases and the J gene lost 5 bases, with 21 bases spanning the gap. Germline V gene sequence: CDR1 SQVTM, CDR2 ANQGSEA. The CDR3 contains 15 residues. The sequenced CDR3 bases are TGCAGCGTTCGAGGGAGGGGGCCGGGGGTGGAGACC. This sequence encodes CSVRGRGPGVET. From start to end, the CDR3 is CSVRGRGPGVETQYF.

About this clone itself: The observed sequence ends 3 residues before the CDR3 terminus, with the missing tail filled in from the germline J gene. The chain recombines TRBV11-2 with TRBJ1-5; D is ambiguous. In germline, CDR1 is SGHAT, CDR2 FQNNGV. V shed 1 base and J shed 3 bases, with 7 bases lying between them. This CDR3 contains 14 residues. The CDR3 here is CASSLGSVNQPQHF. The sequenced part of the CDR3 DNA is TGTGCCAGCAGCTTAGGTAGTGTCAATCAGCCC.

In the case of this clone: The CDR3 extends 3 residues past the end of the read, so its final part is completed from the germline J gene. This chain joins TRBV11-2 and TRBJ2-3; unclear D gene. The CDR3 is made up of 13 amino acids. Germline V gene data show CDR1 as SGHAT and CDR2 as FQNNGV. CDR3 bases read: TGTGCCAGCAGCTTAATAGCTAAAGAGACG. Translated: CASSLIAKET. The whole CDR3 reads CASSLIAKETQYF.

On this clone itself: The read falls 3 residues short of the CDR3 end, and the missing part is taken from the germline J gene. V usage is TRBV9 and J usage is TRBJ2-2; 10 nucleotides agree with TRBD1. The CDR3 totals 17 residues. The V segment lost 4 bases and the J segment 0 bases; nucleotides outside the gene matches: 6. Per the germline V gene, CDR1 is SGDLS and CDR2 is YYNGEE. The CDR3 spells CASSSPGQGPNTGELFF. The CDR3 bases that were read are TGTGCCAGCAGCTCCCCGGGACAGGGGCCGAACACCGGGGAG.

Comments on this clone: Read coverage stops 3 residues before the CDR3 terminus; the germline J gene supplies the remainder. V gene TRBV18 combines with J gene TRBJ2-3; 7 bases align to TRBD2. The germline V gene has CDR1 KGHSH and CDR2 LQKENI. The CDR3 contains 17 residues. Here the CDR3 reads CASSRGAGTKLQETQYF. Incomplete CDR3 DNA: TGTGCCAGCTCACGTGGAGCCGGGACTAAGCTCCAAGAGACG.

The sequenced part of the CDR3 DNA is TGCGCCAGCAGCGTTACAGGCAGTTCTGGGGCCAACGTG. It yields the protein CASSVTGSSGANV. The entire CDR3 reads CASSVTGSSGANVLFF. The rearrangement links TRBV5-1 to TRBJ2-2; possibly TRBD1 for D (5 bases). The CDR3 goes on 3 residues after the read ends, and that part is filled in from the germline J gene. There are 16 residues in the CDR3. Germline V gene data show CDR1 as SGHRS and CDR2 as YFSETQ. Using reference TRBV5-1 and TRBJ2-2 for the parts outside the CDR3, the full variable domain is KAGVTQTPRYLIKTRGQQVTLSCSPISGHRSVSWYQQTPGQGLQFLFEYFSETQRNKGNFPGRFSGRQFSNSRSEMNVSTLELGDSALYLCASSVTGSSGANVLFFGEGSRLTVL.

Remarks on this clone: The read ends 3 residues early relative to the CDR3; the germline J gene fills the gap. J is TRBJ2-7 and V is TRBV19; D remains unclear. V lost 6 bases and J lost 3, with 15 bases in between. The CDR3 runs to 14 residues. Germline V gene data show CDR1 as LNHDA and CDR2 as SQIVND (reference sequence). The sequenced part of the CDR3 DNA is TGTGCCAGTAGCGGCGGTGGCAGTTTCTACGAG. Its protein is CASSGGGSFYE. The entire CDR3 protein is CASSGGGSFYEQYF. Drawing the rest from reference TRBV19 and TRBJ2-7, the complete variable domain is DGGITQSPKYLFRKEGQNVTLSCEQNLNHDAMYWYRQDPGQGLRLIYYSQIVNDFQKGDIAEGYSVSREKKESFPLTVTSAQKNPTAFYLCASSGGGSFYEQYFGPGTRLTVT.

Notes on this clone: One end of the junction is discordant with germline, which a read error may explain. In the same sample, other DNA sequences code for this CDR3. CDR3 bases read: TGTGCCAGCTCAAGGGAGGGGGCCCTCTCTGGAAACACA. Translated, it gives CASSREGALSGNT. From start to end, the CDR3 is CASSREGALSGNTIYF. The chain joins TRBV18 to TRBJ1-3; the match to TRBD1 covers 7 bases. The read stops 3 residues short of the end of the CDR3; the missing end is completed from the germline J gene. This CDR3 is 16 amino acids long. CDR1 is KGHSH and CDR2 is LQKENI in the germline V gene.

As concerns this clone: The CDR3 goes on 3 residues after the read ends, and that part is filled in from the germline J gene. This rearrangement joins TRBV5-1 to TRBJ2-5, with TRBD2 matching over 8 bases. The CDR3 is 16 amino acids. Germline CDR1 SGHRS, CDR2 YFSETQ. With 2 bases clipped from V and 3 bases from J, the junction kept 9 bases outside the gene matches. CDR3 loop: CASSLMSSGPEETQYF. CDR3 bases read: TGCGCCAGCAGCTTAATGTCTAGCGGGCCAGAAGAGACC.

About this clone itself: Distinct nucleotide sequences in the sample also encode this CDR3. CDR3: CASSTGPRSGNTIYF. CDR3 bases read: TGTGCCAGCAGTACAGGACCTAGATCTGGAAACACC. The rearrangement joins TRBV7-3 to TRBJ1-3, with D perhaps matching TRBD1 (5 bases). The CDR3 extends 3 residues past the end of the read, so its final part is completed from the germline J gene. This CDR3 has 15 amino acids. Germline V CDR1 and CDR2: SGHTA, FQGTGA. Trimming shortened V by 6 bases and J by 1 base, and 13 bases separated the two germline ends.

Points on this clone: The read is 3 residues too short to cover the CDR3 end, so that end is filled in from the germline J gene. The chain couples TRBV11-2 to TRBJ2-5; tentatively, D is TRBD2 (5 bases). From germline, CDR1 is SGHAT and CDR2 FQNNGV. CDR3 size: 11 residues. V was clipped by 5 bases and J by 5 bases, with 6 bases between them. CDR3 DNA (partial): TGTGCCAGCAGCCCGGGGGAGACC. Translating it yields CASSPGET. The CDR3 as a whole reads CASSPGETQYF. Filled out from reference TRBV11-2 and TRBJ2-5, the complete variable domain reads EAGVAQSPRYKIIEKRQSVAFWCNPISGHATLYWYQQILGQGPKLLIQFQNNGVVDDSQLPKDRFSAERLKGVDSTLKIQPAKLEDSAVYLCASSPGETQYFGPGTRLLVL.

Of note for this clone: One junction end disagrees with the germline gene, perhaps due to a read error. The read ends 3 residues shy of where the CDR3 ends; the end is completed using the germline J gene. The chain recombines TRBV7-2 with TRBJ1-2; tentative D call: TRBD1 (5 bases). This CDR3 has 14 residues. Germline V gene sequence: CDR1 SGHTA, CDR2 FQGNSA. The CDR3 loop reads CASSFGLGGYDYTF. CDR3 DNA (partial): TGTGCCAGCAGCTTCGGACTCGGGGGATATGAC.

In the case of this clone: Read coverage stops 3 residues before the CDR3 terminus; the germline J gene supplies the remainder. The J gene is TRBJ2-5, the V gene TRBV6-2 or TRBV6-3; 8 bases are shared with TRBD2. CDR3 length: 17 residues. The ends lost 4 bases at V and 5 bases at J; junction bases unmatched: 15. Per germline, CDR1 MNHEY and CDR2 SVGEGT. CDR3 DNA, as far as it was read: TGTGCCAGCAGTTCCATCTCTACCGGGGGGGCCCGGGAGACC. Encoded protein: CASSSISTGGARET. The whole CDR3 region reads CASSSISTGGARETQYF.

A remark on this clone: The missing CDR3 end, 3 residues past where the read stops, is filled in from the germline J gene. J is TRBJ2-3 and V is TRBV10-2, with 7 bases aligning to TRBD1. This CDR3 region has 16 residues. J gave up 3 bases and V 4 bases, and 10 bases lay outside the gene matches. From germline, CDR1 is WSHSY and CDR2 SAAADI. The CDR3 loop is CASSGARTGGTDTQYF. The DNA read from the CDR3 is TGCGCCAGCAGTGGGGCAAGGACAGGCGGAACAGATACG.

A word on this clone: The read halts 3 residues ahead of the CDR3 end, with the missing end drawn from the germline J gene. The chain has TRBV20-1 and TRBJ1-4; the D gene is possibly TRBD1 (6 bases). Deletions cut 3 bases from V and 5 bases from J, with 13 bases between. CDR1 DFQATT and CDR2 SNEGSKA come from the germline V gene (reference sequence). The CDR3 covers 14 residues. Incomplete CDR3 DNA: TGCAGTGCTAGGTGGCGCAGGGGAAATGAAAAA. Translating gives CSARWRRGNEK. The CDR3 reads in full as CSARWRRGNEKLFF.

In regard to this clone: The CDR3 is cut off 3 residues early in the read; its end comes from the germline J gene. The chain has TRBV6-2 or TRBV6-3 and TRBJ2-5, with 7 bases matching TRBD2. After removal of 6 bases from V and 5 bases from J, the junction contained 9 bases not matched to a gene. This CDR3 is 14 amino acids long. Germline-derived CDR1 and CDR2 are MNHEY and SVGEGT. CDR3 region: CASRPSGEGETQYF. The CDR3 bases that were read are TGTGCCAGCAGGCCCAGCGGGGAAGGGGAGACC.

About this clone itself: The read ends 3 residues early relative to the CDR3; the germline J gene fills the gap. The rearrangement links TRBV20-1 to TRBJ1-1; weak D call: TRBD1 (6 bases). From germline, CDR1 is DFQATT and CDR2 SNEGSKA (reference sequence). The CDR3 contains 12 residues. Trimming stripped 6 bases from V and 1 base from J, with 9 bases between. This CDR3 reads CSAPGQNTEAFF. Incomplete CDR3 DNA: TGCAGTGCCCCGGGACAGAACACTGAA.

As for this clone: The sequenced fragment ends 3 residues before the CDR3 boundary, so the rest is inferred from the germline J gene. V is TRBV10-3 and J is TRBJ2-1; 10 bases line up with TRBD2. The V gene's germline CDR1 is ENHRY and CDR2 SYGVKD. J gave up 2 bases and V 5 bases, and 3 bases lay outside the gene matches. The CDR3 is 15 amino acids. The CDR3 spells CAISSSGGPYNEQFF. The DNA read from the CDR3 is TGTGCCATCAGTTCTAGCGGGGGCCCCTACAATGAG.

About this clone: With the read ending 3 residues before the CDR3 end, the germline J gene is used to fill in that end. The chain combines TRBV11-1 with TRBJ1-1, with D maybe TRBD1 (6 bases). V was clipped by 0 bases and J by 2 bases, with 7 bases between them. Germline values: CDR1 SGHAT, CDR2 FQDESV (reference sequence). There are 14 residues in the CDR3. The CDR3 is CASSLAQGNTEAFF. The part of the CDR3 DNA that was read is TGTGCCAGCAGCTTAGCACAGGGAAACACTGAA.

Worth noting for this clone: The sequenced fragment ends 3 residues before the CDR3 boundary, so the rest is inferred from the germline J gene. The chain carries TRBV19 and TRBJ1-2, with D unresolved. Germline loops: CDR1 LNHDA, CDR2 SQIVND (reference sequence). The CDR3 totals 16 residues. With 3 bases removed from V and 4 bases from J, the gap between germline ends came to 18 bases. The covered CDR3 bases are TGTGCCAGTAGTATTGGTCGTCAGGTTCGGTCCTATGGC. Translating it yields CASSIGRQVRSYG. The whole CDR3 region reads CASSIGRQVRSYGYTF.

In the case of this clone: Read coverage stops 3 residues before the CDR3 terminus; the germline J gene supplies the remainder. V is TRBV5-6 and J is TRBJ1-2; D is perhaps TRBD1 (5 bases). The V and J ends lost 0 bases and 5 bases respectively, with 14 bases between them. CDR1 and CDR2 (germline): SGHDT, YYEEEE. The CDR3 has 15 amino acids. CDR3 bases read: TGTGCCAGCAGCTTGGTAGGGGTCAGGGATTATGGC. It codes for CASSLVGVRDYG. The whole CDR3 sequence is CASSLVGVRDYGYTF. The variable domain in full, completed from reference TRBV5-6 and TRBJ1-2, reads DAGVTQSPTHLIKTRGQQVTLRCSPKSGHDTVSWYQQALGQGPQFIFQYYEEEERQRGNFPDRFSGHQFPNYSSELNVNALLLGDSALYLCASSLVGVRDYGYTFGSGTRLTVV.

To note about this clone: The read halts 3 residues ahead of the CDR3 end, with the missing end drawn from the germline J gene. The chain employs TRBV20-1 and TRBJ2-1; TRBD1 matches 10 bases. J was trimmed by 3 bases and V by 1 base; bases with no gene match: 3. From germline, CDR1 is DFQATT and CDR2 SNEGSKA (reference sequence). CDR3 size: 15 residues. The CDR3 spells CSARVDRGFYNEQFF. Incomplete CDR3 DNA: TGCAGTGCTAGAGTGGACAGGGGGTTCTACAATGAG.

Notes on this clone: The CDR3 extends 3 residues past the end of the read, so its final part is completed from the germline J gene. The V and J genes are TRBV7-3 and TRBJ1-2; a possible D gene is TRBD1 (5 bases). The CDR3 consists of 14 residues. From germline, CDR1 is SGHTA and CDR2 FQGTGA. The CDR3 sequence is CASSLNQGGNDYTF. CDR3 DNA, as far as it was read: TGTGCCAGCAGCTTAAACCAGGGAGGGAATGAC.

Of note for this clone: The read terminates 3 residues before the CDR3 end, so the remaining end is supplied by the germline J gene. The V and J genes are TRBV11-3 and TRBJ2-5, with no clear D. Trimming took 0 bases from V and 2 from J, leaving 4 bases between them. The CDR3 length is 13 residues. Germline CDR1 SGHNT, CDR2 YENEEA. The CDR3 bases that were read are TGTGCCAGCAGCTTAGAGGCACAAGAGACC. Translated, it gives CASSLEAQET. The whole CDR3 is CASSLEAQETQYF.

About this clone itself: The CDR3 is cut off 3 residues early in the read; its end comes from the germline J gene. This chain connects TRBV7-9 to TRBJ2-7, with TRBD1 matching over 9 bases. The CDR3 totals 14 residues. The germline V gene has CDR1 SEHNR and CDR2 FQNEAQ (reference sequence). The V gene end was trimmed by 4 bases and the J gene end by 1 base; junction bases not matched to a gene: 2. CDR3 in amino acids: CASSSGTGSYEQYF. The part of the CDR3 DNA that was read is TGTGCCAGCAGCTCGGGGACAGGGTCCTACGAG.

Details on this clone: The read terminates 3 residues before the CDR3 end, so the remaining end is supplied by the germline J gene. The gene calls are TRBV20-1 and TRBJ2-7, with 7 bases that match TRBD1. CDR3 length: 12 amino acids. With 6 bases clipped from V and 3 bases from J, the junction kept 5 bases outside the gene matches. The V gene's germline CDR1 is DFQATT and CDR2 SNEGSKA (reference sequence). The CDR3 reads CSAMGQFYEQYF. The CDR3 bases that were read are TGCAGTGCCATGGGACAGTTCTACGAG.